The sequence of this TCR beta chain was determined in a study of T-cell memory formation after mild COVID-19. Looking at the study overall: Among the donors, TCR clusters were largely specific to each donor.

Study results and caveats: CD4/CD8 balance held among clones contracting day 15 to 85, and later expanders leaned CD4+. The study found contracting CD4+ clones mainly in CM and EM and contracting CD8+ clones in EMRA.

TCRdb reprocessed the 5' RACE reads via MiXCR and lists one record per CDR3 protein. The repertoire holds about 430,000 distinct CDR3 sequences, approximately 24% seen once, with around 9.5% in the top ten. About this clonotype: Its antigen is undetermined.

Germline V gene data show CDR1 as KGHSY and CDR2 as FQNENV. The CDR3 has 14 residues. Trimming pared 6 bases from V and 7 bases from J, leaving 18 bases between. The source is an adult woman who had mild COVID-19 (a few samples of this study predate the infection). Cell type and time point are not known. The genes are TRBV16 and TRBJ1-2; no reliable D call. The sample comprised PBMCs or a T cell subset sorted from them (not recorded which). The CDR3 DNA reads TGTGCCAGCAGTATAGGTACAGAGCTATCTGGCTACACCTTC. Protein sequence: CASSIGTELSGYTF.